Listed here are 6 T cell receptor beta chains from one sample, sequenced in a study of blood T cells in healthy people across ages. Then a second PCR, running roughly 6 to 12 cycles, was carried out with a sample-barcoded 5' primer and a J-beta primer mix. TCRdb itself ran the 5' RACE reads through MiXCR, one entry per CDR3 protein. The sample lists 1,500,000 or so distinct CDR3 sequences, approximately 60% occurring once. The sample consisted of blood. The receptors shown here come from a man younger than 35 in good health.

This clonotype has ten or more counts. One end of the junction varies from germline; a read error may be responsible. V usage is TRBV5-1 and J usage is TRBJ1-1; D might be TRBD1 (5 bases). CDR3 size: 12 residues. Germline CDR1 and CDR2: SGHRS and YFSETQ. The CDR3: CASSLRGTEAFF. As DNA, the CDR3 is TGTGCCAGCAGTTTGAGGGGCACTGAAGCTTTCTTT.

The sample holds one count of this clonotype. The chain uses TRBV20-1 and TRBJ2-1, with TRBD2 identical over 8 bases. The CDR3 extends over 15 amino acids. Germline V gives CDR1 DFQATT, CDR2 SNEGSKA (reference sequence). Losses at the gene ends were 5 bases for V and 0 bases for J; bases not matched to a gene: 6. Here the CDR3 reads CSARKSGSSYNEQFF. The CDR3 coding sequence is TGCAGTGCTCGAAAAAGCGGGAGCTCCTACAATGAGCAGTTCTTC.

V usage is TRBV6-6 and J usage is TRBJ2-3; TRBD1 agrees at 8 bases. The germline gives CDR1 MNHNY, CDR2 SVGAGI (reference sequence). The CDR3 length is 17 residues. Losses at the gene ends were 7 bases for V and 5 bases for J; bases not matched to a gene: 17. CDR3 region: CASITRRTGTTQDTQYF. DNA for the CDR3: TGTGCCAGCATCACCAGAAGGACAGGGACCACCCAAGATACGCAGTATTTT.

The chain couples TRBV6-1 to TRBJ1-1; D uncertain. Trimming took off 7 bases at V and 6 bases at J, with 9 bases between the two ends. The CDR3 loop spans 11 amino acids. The germline V gene encodes CDR1 MNHNS and CDR2 SASEGT. The CDR3 DNA sequence: TGTGCCAGCATTGGGCCATCTGAAGCTTTCTTT. Protein sequence: CASIGPSEAFF.

This chain links TRBV20-1 with TRBJ2-7; TRBD1 matches at 8 bases. The germline V gene has CDR1 DFQATT and CDR2 SNEGSKA (reference sequence). The CDR3 sequence is 13 residues long. The V and J ends lost 0 bases and 10 bases, in that order; junction bases with no gene match: 8. The CDR3 loop is CSARDTGGPGQYF. DNA of the CDR3: TGCAGTGCTAGAGATACAGGGGGTCCAGGCCAGTACTTC.

This clonotype turned up a few times. The chain is built from TRBV4-1 and TRBJ2-7; 7 nucleotides line up with TRBD1. With 4 bases clipped from V and 0 bases from J, the junction kept 6 bases outside the gene matches. CDR1 and CDR2 (germline): MGHRA, YSYEKL. The CDR3 contains 15 residues. CDR3: CASSRVRDSSYEQYF. CDR3 coding DNA: TGCGCCAGCAGCCGAGTCCGGGACAGCTCCTACGAGCAGTACTTC.